The text below deals with one T cell receptor beta chain. The target antigen is unknown. CDR3 length: 14 amino acids. V trimming: 5 bases; J trimming: 7 bases; junction bases outside the gene matches: 9. Germline V gene data show CDR1 as LNHDA and CDR2 as SQIVND (reference sequence). The data are from a study of T cell responses to AZD1222 COVID-19 vaccine. Study findings and constraints: Dominant CD4 TCR responses targeted spike regions 160-218 and 743-854. Rises in breadth and depth of Spike-specific TCRs came after two AZD1222 doses. None of the repertoires were sampled until the peak T cell response had passed.

TCRdb's copy holds only in-frame clones and misses some; the assay was immunoSEQ multiplex PCR. The sample holds 150,000 to 200,000 clones, around nine tenths seen once. The sample consisted of peripheral blood, taken on day 0 of AZD1222 vaccination. The J gene is TRBJ1-2, the V gene TRBV19; TRBD1 agrees at 8 bases. The receptor was isolated from an adult in good health. The CDR3 nucleotides read TGTGCCAGTAGTGGTAAGACAGGGGCTAGTGGCTACACCTTC. This sequence encodes CASSGKTGASGYTF.